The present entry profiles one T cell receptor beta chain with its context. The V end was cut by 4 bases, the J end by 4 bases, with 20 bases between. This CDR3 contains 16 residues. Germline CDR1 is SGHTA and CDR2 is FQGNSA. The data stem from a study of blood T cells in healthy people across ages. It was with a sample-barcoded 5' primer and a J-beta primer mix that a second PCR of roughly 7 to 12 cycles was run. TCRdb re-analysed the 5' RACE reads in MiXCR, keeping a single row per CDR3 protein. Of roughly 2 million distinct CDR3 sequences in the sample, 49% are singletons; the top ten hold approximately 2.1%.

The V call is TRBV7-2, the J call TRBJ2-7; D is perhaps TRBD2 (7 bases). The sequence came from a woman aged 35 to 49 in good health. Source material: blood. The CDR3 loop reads CASSSKRGGNRYEQYF. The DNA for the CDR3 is TGTGCCAGCAGCTCAAAGAGGGGGGGGAATCGATACGAGCAGTACTTC.